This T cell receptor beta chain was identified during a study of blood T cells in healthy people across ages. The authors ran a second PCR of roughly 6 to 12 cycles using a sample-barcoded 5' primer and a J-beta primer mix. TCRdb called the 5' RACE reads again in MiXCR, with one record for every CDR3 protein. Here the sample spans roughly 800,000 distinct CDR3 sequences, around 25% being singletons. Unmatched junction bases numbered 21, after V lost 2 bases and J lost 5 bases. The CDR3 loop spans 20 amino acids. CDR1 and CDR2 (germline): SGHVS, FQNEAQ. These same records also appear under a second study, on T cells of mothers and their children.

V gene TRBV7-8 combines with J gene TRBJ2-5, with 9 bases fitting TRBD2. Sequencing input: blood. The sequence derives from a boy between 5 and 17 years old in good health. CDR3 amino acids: CASSLRLASGAPESRETQYF. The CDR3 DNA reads TGTGCCAGCAGCTTACGTCTGGCTAGCGGGGCCCCAGAATCCAGGGAGACCCAGTACTTC.